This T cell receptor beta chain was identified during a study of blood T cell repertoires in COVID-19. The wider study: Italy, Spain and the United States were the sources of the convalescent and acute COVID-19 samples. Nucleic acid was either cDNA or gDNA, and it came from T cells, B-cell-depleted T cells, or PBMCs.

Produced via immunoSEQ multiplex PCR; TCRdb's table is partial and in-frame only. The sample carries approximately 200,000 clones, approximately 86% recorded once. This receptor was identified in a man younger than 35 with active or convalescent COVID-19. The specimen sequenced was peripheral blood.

The CDR3, as DNA: TGCGCCAGCAGCCGGGACAGGGGCAGCTACGAGCAGTACTTC. Translation gives CASSRDRGSYEQYF. V gene TRBV10-1 combines with J gene TRBJ2-7, with 10 bases aligning to TRBD1. The trim removed 6 bases at V and 3 bases at J, leaving 5 bases unmatched. This CDR3 has 14 amino acids. In germline, CDR1 is WNHNN, CDR2 SYGVQD (reference sequence).